This is a list of T cell receptor beta chains from one sample in a study of blood T cell repertoires in COVID-19. The data were produced by immunoSEQ multiplex PCR, yet TCRdb's version contains in-frame clones alone and is incomplete. This table holds a few hundred thousand clones, 88% found once. The sample was PBMCs or T cells enriched from blood (not recorded which). These receptors came from a woman aged 18 to 35 who had recovered from COVID-19. CDR3s include the opening cysteine and the closing phenylalanine or tryptophan. The D gene is left open where the match is weak. For some rows the clone size is stated as once, few or many, or as a class when expanded; others skip it.

j_gene: TRBJ2-7
abundance: NA
len: 15
v_gene: TRBV4-3
d_gene: NA
CDR3aa: CASSQAQRLWNEQYF
CDR3nt: TGCGCCAGCAGCCAAGCCCAAAGACTATGGAACGAGCAGTACTTC

j_gene: TRBJ1-5
abundance: NA
len: 16
v_gene: TRBV11-2
d_gene: TRBD1
CDR3aa: CASSLDGTGVNQPQHF
CDR3nt: TGTGCCAGCAGCTTAGATGGGACAGGGGTAAATCAGCCCCAGCATTTT

j_gene: TRBJ1-4
abundance: few
len: 16
v_gene: TRBV4-3
d_gene: TRBD1
CDR3aa: CASSYQGAGFGEKLFF
CDR3nt: TGCGCCAGCAGTTACCAGGGGGCCGGGTTCGGGGAAAAACTGTTTTTT

j_gene: TRBJ2-7
abundance: NA
len: 17
v_gene: TRBV7-9
d_gene: TRBD2
CDR3aa: CASSLPPLAGHQAGQYF
CDR3nt: TGTGCCAGCAGCTTACCCCCGCTAGCGGGTCACCAGGCCGGGCAGTACTTC

j_gene: TRBJ2-1
abundance: NA
len: 13
v_gene: TRBV27
d_gene: NA
CDR3aa: CASSYYHGNEQFF
CDR3nt: TGTGCCAGCAGTTATTATCACGGTAATGAGCAGTTCTTC

j_gene: TRBJ1-3
abundance: NA
len: 15
v_gene: TRBV18
d_gene: NA
CDR3aa: CASSPLAGVGNTIYF
CDR3nt: TGTGCCAGCTCACCACTCGCAGGGGTCGGAAACACCATATATTTT

j_gene: TRBJ2-1
abundance: NA
len: 11
v_gene: TRBV24-1
d_gene: NA
CDR3aa: CATATGTEQFF
CDR3nt: TGTGCCACCGCCACAGGGACTGAGCAGTTCTTC

j_gene: TRBJ2-2
abundance: NA
len: 14
v_gene: TRBV30
d_gene: NA
CDR3aa: CAWSPPRDTGELFF
CDR3nt: TGTGCCTGGAGTCCCCCCCGAGACACCGGGGAGCTGTTTTTT

j_gene: TRBJ2-7
abundance: NA
len: 13
v_gene: TRBV2
d_gene: NA
CDR3aa: CASSIDRVGEQYF
CDR3nt: TGTGCCAGCAGCATTGACCGGGTTGGCGAGCAGTACTTC

j_gene: TRBJ1-6
abundance: once
len: 14
v_gene: TRBV5-8
d_gene: TRBD1
CDR3aa: CASSFGQGNSPLHF
CDR3nt: TGTGCCAGCAGCTTCGGACAGGGTAATTCACCCCTCCACTTT

j_gene: TRBJ2-7
abundance: few
len: 15
v_gene: TRBV29-1
d_gene: TRBD1
CDR3aa: CSVENPDRENYEQYF
CDR3nt: TGCAGCGTTGAGAATCCCGACAGGGAGAACTACGAGCAGTACTTC

j_gene: TRBJ2-2
abundance: NA
len: 16
v_gene: TRBV24-1
d_gene: NA
CDR3aa: CATSDPRTGWAGELFF
CDR3nt: TGTGCCACCAGTGATCCGAGGACGGGGTGGGCCGGGGAGCTGTTTTTT

j_gene: TRBJ2-1
abundance: once
len: 15
v_gene: TRBV9
d_gene: NA
CDR3aa: CASSGLRGSHNEQFF
CDR3nt: TGTGCCAGCAGCGGCCTCCGGGGATCCCACAATGAGCAGTTCTTC

j_gene: TRBJ1-3
abundance: NA
len: 17
v_gene: TRBV18
d_gene: TRBD1
CDR3aa: CASSHVGQGDSGNTIYF
CDR3nt: TGTGCCAGCTCACACGTGGGACAGGGAGATTCCGGAAACACCATATATTTT

j_gene: TRBJ1-4
abundance: NA
len: 17
v_gene: TRBV10-3
d_gene: NA
CDR3aa: CAISEPRGDGRNEKLFF
CDR3nt: TGTGCCATCAGTGAGCCTAGAGGAGACGGGAGGAATGAAAAACTGTTTTTT

j_gene: TRBJ2-5
abundance: once
len: 16
v_gene: TRBV7-3
d_gene: NA
CDR3aa: CASSLYPGAMGETQYF
CDR3nt: TGTGCCAGCAGCTTATATCCGGGTGCGATGGGAGAGACCCAGTACTTC

j_gene: TRBJ1-5
abundance: few
len: 15
v_gene: TRBV6-5
d_gene: TRBD1
CDR3aa: CASTKTGVGNQPQHF
CDR3nt: TGTGCCAGCACAAAGACAGGGGTTGGAAATCAGCCCCAGCATTTT

j_gene: TRBJ1-2
abundance: NA
len: 15
v_gene: TRBV7-6
d_gene: NA
CDR3aa: CASSLGTTPNYGYTF
CDR3nt: TGTGCCAGCAGCTTAGGAACGACACCGAACTATGGCTACACCTTC

j_gene: TRBJ1-3
abundance: NA
len: 16
v_gene: TRBV5-5
d_gene: TRBD1
CDR3aa: CASSTWTGPSGNTIYF
CDR3nt: TGTGCCAGCAGCACATGGACAGGGCCCTCTGGAAACACCATATATTTT

j_gene: TRBJ1-1
abundance: NA
len: 13
v_gene: TRBV30
d_gene: NA
CDR3aa: CAWTFGGVTEAFF
CDR3nt: TGTGCCTGGACTTTTGGAGGAGTAACTGAAGCTTTCTTT

j_gene: TRBJ2-5
abundance: NA
len: 13
v_gene: TRBV5-1
d_gene: NA
CDR3aa: CASSFSYQETQYF
CDR3nt: TGCGCCAGCAGCTTCAGTTACCAAGAGACCCAGTACTTC

j_gene: TRBJ1-1
abundance: NA
len: 15
v_gene: TRBV4-1
d_gene: NA
CDR3aa: CASSQGRTGNTEAFF
CDR3nt: TGCGCCAGCAGCCAGGGGAGGACGGGTAACACTGAAGCTTTCTTT

j_gene: TRBJ2-7
abundance: NA
len: 15
v_gene: TRBV4-1
d_gene: TRBD1
CDR3aa: CASSPGQGEAYEQYF
CDR3nt: TGCGCCAGCAGCCCGGGACAGGGAGAGGCCTACGAGCAGTACTTC

j_gene: TRBJ1-1
abundance: NA
len: 16
v_gene: TRBV14
d_gene: NA
CDR3aa: CASSHPRTESNTEAFF
CDR3nt: TGTGCCAGCAGCCACCCCCGGACAGAATCGAACACTGAAGCTTTCTTT

j_gene: TRBJ2-2
abundance: NA
len: 13
v_gene: TRBV11-3
d_gene: NA
CDR3aa: CASATYRSGELFF
CDR3nt: TGTGCCAGCGCAACATATCGATCCGGGGAGCTGTTTTTT

j_gene: TRBJ1-6
abundance: NA
len: 15
v_gene: TRBV7-8
d_gene: TRBD1
CDR3aa: CASSLTGQGNSPLHF
CDR3nt: TGTGCCAGCAGCTTGACAGGACAGGGCAACTCACCCCTCCACTTT

j_gene: TRBJ1-6
abundance: NA
len: 12
v_gene: TRBV7-9
d_gene: NA
CDR3aa: CASSSGGSPLHF
CDR3nt: TGTGCCAGCAGCTCCGGGGGTTCACCCCTCCACTTT

j_gene: TRBJ1-6
abundance: NA
len: 17
v_gene: TRBV5-1
d_gene: TRBD1
CDR3aa: CASSSEQGVKVVSPLHF
CDR3nt: TGCGCCAGCAGCTCCGAACAGGGGGTCAAGGTGGTTTCACCCCTCCACTTT

j_gene: TRBJ1-6
abundance: NA
len: 17
v_gene: TRBV13
d_gene: TRBD1
CDR3aa: CASSLEHFRGYNSPLHF
CDR3nt: TGTGCCAGCAGCTTAGAACATTTCAGGGGGTATAATTCACCCCTCCACTTT

j_gene: TRBJ2-7
abundance: few
len: 13
v_gene: TRBV27
d_gene: NA
CDR3aa: CASSLSSPYEQYF
CDR3nt: TGTGCCAGCAGTTTATCTAGCCCCTACGAGCAGTACTTC

j_gene: TRBJ1-5
abundance: NA
len: 19
v_gene: TRBV7-8
d_gene: TRBD1
CDR3aa: CASSLMTGSTHYSNQPQHF
CDR3nt: TGTGCCAGCAGCTTAATGACAGGGTCCACTCACTATAGCAATCAGCCCCAGCATTTT

j_gene: TRBJ1-5
abundance: once
len: 14
v_gene: TRBV27
d_gene: TRBD1
CDR3aa: CASSFGQGDQPQHF
CDR3nt: TGTGCCAGCAGTTTTGGCCAGGGGGATCAGCCCCAGCATTTT

j_gene: TRBJ1-1
abundance: NA
len: 15
v_gene: TRBV2
d_gene: TRBD1
CDR3aa: CASTGTGGRDTEAFF
CDR3nt: TGTGCCAGTACCGGGACAGGGGGCAGGGACACTGAAGCTTTCTTT

j_gene: TRBJ1-1
abundance: few
len: 12
v_gene: TRBV6-5
d_gene: NA
CDR3aa: CASWGGNTEAFF
CDR3nt: TGTGCCAGCTGGGGCGGGAACACTGAAGCTTTCTTT

j_gene: TRBJ2-5
abundance: NA
len: 17
v_gene: TRBV5-1
d_gene: TRBD2
CDR3aa: CASSYIGTSGARETQYF
CDR3nt: TGCGCCAGCAGCTACATCGGGACTAGCGGGGCGAGGGAGACCCAGTACTTC

j_gene: TRBJ2-7
abundance: few
len: 13
v_gene: TRBV2
d_gene: TRBD2
CDR3aa: CASSQMRGDEQYF
CDR3nt: TGTGCCAGCAGCCAAATGCGGGGGGACGAGCAGTACTTC

j_gene: TRBJ1-3
abundance: NA
len: 16
v_gene: TRBV19
d_gene: TRBD1
CDR3aa: CASKWGQGPSGNTIYF
CDR3nt: TGTGCCAGTAAATGGGGACAGGGCCCCTCTGGAAACACCATATATTTT

j_gene: TRBJ2-7
abundance: NA
len: 16
v_gene: TRBV4-3
d_gene: NA
CDR3aa: CASSQDVLTSRYEQYF
CDR3nt: TGCGCCAGCAGCCAAGATGTTCTGACTAGTCGGTACGAGCAGTACTTC

j_gene: TRBJ2-7
abundance: NA
len: 13
v_gene: TRBV11-2
d_gene: TRBD1
CDR3aa: CASSFGQAYEQYF
CDR3nt: TGTGCCAGCAGCTTTGGACAGGCATACGAGCAGTACTTC

j_gene: TRBJ2-1
abundance: NA
len: 15
v_gene: TRBV7-9
d_gene: TRBD2
CDR3aa: CASSLASGGGNEQFF
CDR3nt: TGTGCCAGCAGCTTAGCTAGCGGGGGAGGGAATGAGCAGTTCTTC

j_gene: TRBJ1-3
abundance: NA
len: 16
v_gene: TRBV19
d_gene: NA
CDR3aa: CASSIRVGEAGNTIYF
CDR3nt: TGTGCCAGTAGTATACGTGTGGGGGAGGCTGGAAACACCATATATTTT

j_gene: TRBJ2-3
abundance: NA
len: 15
v_gene: TRBV9
d_gene: NA
CDR3aa: CASSVEGGRTDTQYF
CDR3nt: TGTGCCAGCAGCGTAGAGGGTGGGAGGACAGATACGCAGTATTTT

j_gene: TRBJ1-4
abundance: NA
len: 14
v_gene: TRBV5-4
d_gene: TRBD1
CDR3aa: CASSLQAGGEKLFF
CDR3nt: TGTGCCAGCAGCTTGCAGGCAGGGGGAGAAAAACTGTTTTTT

j_gene: TRBJ1-1
abundance: NA
len: 11
v_gene: TRBV12-3/TRBV12-4
d_gene: NA
CDR3aa: CAWTRGAQAFF
CDR3nt: TGTGCCTGGACTAGGGGGGCCCAAGCTTTCTTT

j_gene: TRBJ2-2
abundance: few
len: 13
v_gene: TRBV11-2
d_gene: NA
CDR3aa: CASSLQGTGELFF
CDR3nt: TGTGCCAGCAGCTTACAGGGGACCGGGGAGCTGTTTTTT

j_gene: TRBJ2-7
abundance: NA
len: 15
v_gene: TRBV14
d_gene: NA
CDR3aa: CASSQEVWPSYEQYF
CDR3nt: TGTGCCAGCAGCCAAGAAGTGTGGCCTTCCTACGAGCAGTACTTC

j_gene: TRBJ1-5
abundance: NA
len: 11
v_gene: TRBV20-1
d_gene: TRBD1
CDR3aa: CSAQGAQPQHF
CDR3nt: TGCAGTGCTCAGGGGGCTCAGCCCCAGCATTTT

j_gene: TRBJ2-2
abundance: NA
len: 19
v_gene: TRBV27
d_gene: TRBD2
CDR3aa: CASSPLTSGGRPNTGELFF
CDR3nt: TGTGCCAGCAGTCCCCTGACTAGCGGGGGCCGACCGAACACCGGGGAGCTGTTTTTT

j_gene: TRBJ1-2
abundance: NA
len: 16
v_gene: TRBV6-5
d_gene: TRBD1
CDR3aa: CASSYTLGQGAHGYTF
CDR3nt: TGTGCCAGCAGTTACACATTAGGACAGGGGGCTCATGGCTACACCTTC

j_gene: TRBJ1-3
abundance: NA
len: 14
v_gene: TRBV28
d_gene: NA
CDR3aa: CASSSLYSGNTIYF
CDR3nt: TGTGCCAGCAGTTCTCTCTACTCTGGAAACACCATATATTTT

j_gene: TRBJ1-6
abundance: NA
len: 16
v_gene: TRBV25-1
d_gene: NA
CDR3aa: CASQDSYSSYNSPLHF
CDR3nt: TGTGCCAGCCAGGACAGCTATAGCTCCTATAATTCACCCCTCCACTTT

j_gene: TRBJ1-3
abundance: NA
len: 16
v_gene: TRBV9
d_gene: TRBD1
CDR3aa: CASSATGTGAGNTIYF
CDR3nt: TGTGCCAGCAGCGCTACGGGGACAGGTGCTGGAAACACCATATATTTT

j_gene: TRBJ2-5
abundance: NA
len: 14
v_gene: TRBV5-6
d_gene: NA
CDR3aa: CASSPPQGQETQYF
CDR3nt: TGTGCCAGCAGCCCACCACAGGGCCAAGAGACCCAGTACTTC